This TCR beta chain is drawn from a study of T cell changes during pregnancy in multiple sclerosis. Sequencing used immunoSEQ multiplex PCR; TCRdb keeps in-frame clones, though not all of them. The data contain 35,000 to 45,000 clones, about nine tenths of them singletons. With V trimmed by 7 bases and J by 6 bases, 5 bases remained unmatched. Germline V gives CDR1 MDHEN, CDR2 SYDVKM. This CDR3 region has 12 residues. The source is a female donor with multiple sclerosis, enrolled in a pregnancy study. The chain recombines TRBV28 with TRBJ1-1; TRBD1 matches at 7 bases. Sequencing was performed on CD4+ T cells from peripheral blood mononuclear cells, taken in the third trimester of pregnancy. CDR3 coding DNA: TGTGCCAGCATCACAGGGGCGGCTGAAGCTTTCTTT. Its protein product is CASITGAAEAFF.